This TCR beta chain was observed in a study of T cell responses to AZD1222 COVID-19 vaccine listed by TCRdb under 2021. About the investigation overall: A total of around 240 trial participants underwent TCR sequencing, of whom 200 to 220 received two doses of AZD1222 and some 26 received two doses of the MenACWY control vaccine. Trial participants were enrolled by age into subgroups of 18-55, 56-69 and 70-plus years, and roughly 150, 30 and 60 TCR-sequenced participants, respectively, were included in these subgroups.

Including cysteine and phenylalanine, the CDR3 has 15 amino acids. The CDR3 DNA has 45 bases and is translated from base 1. The germline V gene (reference sequence) specifies LGHDT as CDR1 and YNNKEL as CDR2. Relative to germline, V is 4 bases shorter and J is 0 bases shorter, with 10 bases between their ends. The CDR3 regions of human TCRbeta chains were subjected to immunosequencing. In the source study's methods: TCRs in the repertoires were matched against a reference library of SARS-CoV-2-specific TCRs that had been generated with the MIRA antigen-specificity platform. Breadth was defined as the fraction of unique TCRs that were SARS-CoV-2-associated, and depth was defined as the fraction of total T cells that were SARS-CoV-2-associated. Using the MIRA data, each spike-specific TCR was mapped to the spike region that the TCR reacts to and placed in a CD4 or CD8 class. Log10-transformed breadth and depth values were compared by one-way ANOVA with Sidak's multiple comparisons tests. TCRdb mirrors the immuneACCESS table, restricted to in-frame sequences. Some clones are absent from its copies; in checked studies, under half trace to an unresolved V gene, and the reason for the others is unknown. V, J and clone size are those of that table, while D and trimming were read from the DNA. A total of some 190,000 clones appear in this sample, approximately 93% of them only once. The ten largest clones represent roughly 1.7% of the sample.

What the research found in general, with its limitations: No day 14 peak-response samples were available, so repertoires were characterized only after the peak T cell response. Most participants were white British and females outnumbered males, and the authors suggested that clonal diversity may have been underestimated. A significant rise in spike-specific TCR breadth and depth was observed after two AZD1222 doses relative to day 0 and relative to MenACWY recipients. In the small 56-69-year group, the increase in depth fell short of significance, most likely because of low power. Only five to seven AZD1222 recipients were SARS-CoV-2 seropositive at baseline, limiting conclusions about previously exposed vaccinees. Reportedly, close to half of the unique spike-specific TCRs recognized epitopes lying outside the regions that are mutated in the B.1.351 and B.1.1.7 variants. The vaccine-associated CD4 TCRs covered the entire spike protein, and the dominant responses fell in regions 160-218 and 743-854.

Remarks on this clone: Its target antigen remains unknown. No base-level quality is on record; no much larger clone is a single base apart.

According to the study, the label for this sample's time point signals: about 28 days (+/-7) after the second vaccine dose. AZD1222 recipients with second doses at about 4 weeks or about 12 weeks were pooled, because spike-specific TCR depth and breadth did not differ between schedules. Samples from vaccinated people were obtained from the UK trials COV001 and COV002, which included a single-blind randomized controlled phase 2/3 trial of AZD1222 (ChAdOx1 nCoV-19) in healthy adults. Trial participant PBMC samples were collected at day 0 and day 28 after the second dose for TCRbeta chain sequencing.

The input for sequencing was peripheral blood, taken 28 days after the second AZD1222 dose. The rearranged segments are TRBV3-1 (or the pseudogene TRBV3-2) and TRBJ2-1, with the D gene not confidently named. The TCR originated in an adult who received the AZD1222 COVID-19 vaccine. The CDR3 reads as follows: CASSPRLSSYNEQFF. The DNA reads as follows: TGTGCCAGCAGCCCCCGACTCAGCTCCTACAATGAGCAGTTCTTC.